This TCR beta chain derives from a study of control samples from healthy donors and cancer patients (dated by TCRdb to 2020 to 2021). Libraries were constructed by the immunoSEQ multiplex PCR assay. What TCRdb holds here is the immuneACCESS table cut down to in-frame rearrangements. Part of the clones is not present; checked against another copy, under half of the missing clones reflect an unresolved V gene, and the others are unexplained. The sample table contains 250,000 to 300,000 clones; only one count was recorded for over 75% of them. About an eighth of the sample lies in the top ten. V loses 1 base of germline sequence and J loses 0 bases, and the interval between the two ends is 7 bases. CDR1 LNHDA and CDR2 SQIVND were looked up in the germline V gene (reference sequence). The CDR3 numbers 15 residues from cysteine through phenylalanine. Only the CDR3 part of the read is kept: 45 bases, read in frame from the first base.

With respect to this clone: Its recognized antigen is unknown. No much larger clone exists at a distance of one base, and base qualities are not known. Distinct nucleotide sequences in the sample also encode this CDR3.

The rearranged chain carries TRBV19 and TRBJ1-5; TRBD1 might be the D gene, on 5 matching bases. The receptor's source is an older woman with lung cancer. The sequencing input was PBMCs. This receptor carries the CDR3 CASSIGDDSNQPQHF. The DNA is as follows: TGTGCCAGTAGTATAGGGGACGATAGCAATCAGCCCCAGCATTTT.